This TCR beta chain was retrieved from a study of sequential checkpoint blockade in melanoma. Noted treatment: randomized to nivolumab then ipilimumab (arm A) or the reverse (arm B). Sequencing used immunoSEQ multiplex PCR; TCRdb keeps in-frame clones, though not all of them. The sample consists of 25,000 to 35,000 clones, around nine tenths of them appearing once. The CDR3 consists of 14 residues. CDR1 is SGDLS and CDR2 is YYNGEE in the germline V gene. Trimming removed 4 bases at V and 6 bases at J, with 13 bases between. The rearrangement joins TRBV9 to TRBJ2-2; TRBD2 might be the D (5 bases). This TCR was recovered from a human donor with melanoma. The material sequenced was CD8+ T cells sorted from blood (inferred from file names), taken from a patient given nivolumab and ipilimumab in sequence. The CDR3 protein is CASSPRTGAGELFF. The DNA for the CDR3 is TGTGCCAGCAGCCCTCGGACTGGGGCCGGGGAGCTGTTTTTT.